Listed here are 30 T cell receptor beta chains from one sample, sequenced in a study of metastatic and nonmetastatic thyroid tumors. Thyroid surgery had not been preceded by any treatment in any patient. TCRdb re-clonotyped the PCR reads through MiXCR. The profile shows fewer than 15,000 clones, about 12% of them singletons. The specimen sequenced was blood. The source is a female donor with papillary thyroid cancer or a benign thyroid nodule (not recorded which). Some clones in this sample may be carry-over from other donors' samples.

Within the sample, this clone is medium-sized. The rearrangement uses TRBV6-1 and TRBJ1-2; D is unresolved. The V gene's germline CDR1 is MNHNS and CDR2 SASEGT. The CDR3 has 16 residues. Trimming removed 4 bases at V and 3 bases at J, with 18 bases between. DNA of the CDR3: TGTGCCAGCAGTGCGGAGAGGGCGCGGACGCACTATGGCTACACCTTC. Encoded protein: CASSAERARTHYGYTF.

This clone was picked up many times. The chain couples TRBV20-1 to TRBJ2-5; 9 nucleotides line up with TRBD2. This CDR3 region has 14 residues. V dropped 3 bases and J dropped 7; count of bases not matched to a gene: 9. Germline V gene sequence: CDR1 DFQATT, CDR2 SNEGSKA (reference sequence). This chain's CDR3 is CSARISGSGGTQYF. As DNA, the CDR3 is TGCAGTGCTAGGATTAGCGGGAGTGGAGGGACCCAGTACTTC.

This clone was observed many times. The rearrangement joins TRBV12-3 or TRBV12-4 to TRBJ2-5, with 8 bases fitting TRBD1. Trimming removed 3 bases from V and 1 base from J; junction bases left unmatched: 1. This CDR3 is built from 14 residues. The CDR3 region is CASSFGTGQETQYF. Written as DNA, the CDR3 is TGTGCCAGCAGTTTTGGGACAGGCCAAGAGACCCAGTACTTC.

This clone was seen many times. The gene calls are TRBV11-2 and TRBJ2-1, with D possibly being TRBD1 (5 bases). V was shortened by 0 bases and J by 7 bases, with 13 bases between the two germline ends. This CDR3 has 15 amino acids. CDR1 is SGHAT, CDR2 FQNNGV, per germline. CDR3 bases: TGTGCCAGCAGCTTAGATCCCTCCAGGGTTAATGAGCAGTTCTTC. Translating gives CASSLDPSRVNEQFF.

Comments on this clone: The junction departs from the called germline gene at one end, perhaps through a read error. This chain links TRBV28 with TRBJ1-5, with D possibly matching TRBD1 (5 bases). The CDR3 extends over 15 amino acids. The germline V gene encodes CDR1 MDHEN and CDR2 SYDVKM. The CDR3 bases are TGTGCCAGAAGTCCTCTCGGGGGATCGGCTCAGCCCCAGAATTTT. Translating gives CARSPLGGSAQPQNF.

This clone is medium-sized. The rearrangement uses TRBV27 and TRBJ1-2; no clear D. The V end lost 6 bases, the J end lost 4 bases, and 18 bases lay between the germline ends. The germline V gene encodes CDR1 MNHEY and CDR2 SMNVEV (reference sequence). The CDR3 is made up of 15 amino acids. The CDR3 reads CASSPEVGLIYGYTF. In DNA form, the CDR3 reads TGTGCCAGCAGCCCCGAGGTTGGTTTGATCTATGGCTACACCTTC.

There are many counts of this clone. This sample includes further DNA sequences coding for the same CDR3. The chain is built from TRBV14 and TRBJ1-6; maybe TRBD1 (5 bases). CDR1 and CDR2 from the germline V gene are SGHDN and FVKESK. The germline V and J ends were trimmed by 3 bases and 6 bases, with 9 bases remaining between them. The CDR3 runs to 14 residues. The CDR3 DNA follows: TGTGCCAGCAGCCACGGGGGGAGTAATTCACCCCTCCACTTT. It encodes CASSHGGSNSPLHF.

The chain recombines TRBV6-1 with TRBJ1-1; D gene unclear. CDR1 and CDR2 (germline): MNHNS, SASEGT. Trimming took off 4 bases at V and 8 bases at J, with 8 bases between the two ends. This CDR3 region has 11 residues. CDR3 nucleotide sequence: TGTGCCAGCAGTGGCGGCGGAGAAGCTTTCTTT. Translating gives CASSGGGEAFF.

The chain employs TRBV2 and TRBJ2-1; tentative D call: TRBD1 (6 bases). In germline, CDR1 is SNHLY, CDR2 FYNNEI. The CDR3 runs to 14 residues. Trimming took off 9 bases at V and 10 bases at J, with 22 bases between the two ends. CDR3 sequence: CASGQWAVGEEQFF. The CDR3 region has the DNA TGTGCCAGTGGACAGTGGGCCGTCGGGGAAGAGCAGTTCTTC.

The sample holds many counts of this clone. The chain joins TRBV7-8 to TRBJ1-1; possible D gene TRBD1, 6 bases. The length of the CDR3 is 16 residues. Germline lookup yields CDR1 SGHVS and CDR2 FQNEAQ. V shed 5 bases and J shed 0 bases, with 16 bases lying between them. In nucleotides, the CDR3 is TGTGCCAGCAGCCCTCGAACAGGGAACATGAACACTGAAGCTTTCTTT. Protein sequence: CASSPRTGNMNTEAFF.

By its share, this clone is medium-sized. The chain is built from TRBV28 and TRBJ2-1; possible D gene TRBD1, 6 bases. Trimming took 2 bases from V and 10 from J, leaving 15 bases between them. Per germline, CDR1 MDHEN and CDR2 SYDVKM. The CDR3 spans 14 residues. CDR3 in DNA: TGTGCCAGCAGTTTACGCACAGGGCTTGGCGAGCAGTTCTTC. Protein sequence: CASSLRTGLGEQFF.

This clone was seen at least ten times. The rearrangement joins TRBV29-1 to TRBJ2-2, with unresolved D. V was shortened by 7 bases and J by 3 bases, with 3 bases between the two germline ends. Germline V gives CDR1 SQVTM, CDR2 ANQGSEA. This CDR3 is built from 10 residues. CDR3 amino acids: CSAYTGELFF. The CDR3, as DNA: TGCAGCGCGTACACCGGGGAGCTGTTTTTT.

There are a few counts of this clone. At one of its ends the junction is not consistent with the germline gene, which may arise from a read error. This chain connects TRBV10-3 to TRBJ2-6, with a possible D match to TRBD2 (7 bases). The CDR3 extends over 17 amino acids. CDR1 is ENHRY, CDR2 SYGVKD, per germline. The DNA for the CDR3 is TGTGTCATCAGTGGGCGCCGCGGGGGCCCCGGGGCCAACGTCCTGACTTTC. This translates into CVISGRRGGPGANVLTF.

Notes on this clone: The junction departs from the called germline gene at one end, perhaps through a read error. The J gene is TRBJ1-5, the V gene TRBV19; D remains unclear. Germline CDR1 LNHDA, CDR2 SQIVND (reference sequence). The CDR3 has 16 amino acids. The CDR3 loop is CASSLQAAYSNHPQHF. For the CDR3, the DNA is TGTGCCAGTAGTCTCCAGGCGGCCTATAGCAATCATCCCCAGCATTTT.

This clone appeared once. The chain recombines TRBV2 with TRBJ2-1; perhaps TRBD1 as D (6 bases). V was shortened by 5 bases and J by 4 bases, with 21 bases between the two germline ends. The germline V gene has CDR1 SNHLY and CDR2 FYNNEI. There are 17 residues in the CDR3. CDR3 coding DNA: TGTGCCAGCAGTACCTCTTTGCTAGAGGGGGATTACAATGAGCAGTTCTTC. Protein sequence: CASSTSLLEGDYNEQFF.

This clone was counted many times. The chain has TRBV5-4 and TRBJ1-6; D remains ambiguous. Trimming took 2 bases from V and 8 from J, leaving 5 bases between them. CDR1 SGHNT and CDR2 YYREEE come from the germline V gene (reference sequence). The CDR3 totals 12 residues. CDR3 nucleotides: TGTGCCAGCAGCTTTGTGGATTCACCCCTCCACTTT. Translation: CASSFVDSPLHF.

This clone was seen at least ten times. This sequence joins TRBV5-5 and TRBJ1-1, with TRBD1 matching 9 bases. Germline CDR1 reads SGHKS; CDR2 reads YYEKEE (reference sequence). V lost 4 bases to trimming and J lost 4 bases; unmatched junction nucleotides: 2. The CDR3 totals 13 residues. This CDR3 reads CASSTTGGTEAFF. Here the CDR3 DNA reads TGTGCCAGCAGCACGACAGGGGGCACTGAAGCTTTCTTT.

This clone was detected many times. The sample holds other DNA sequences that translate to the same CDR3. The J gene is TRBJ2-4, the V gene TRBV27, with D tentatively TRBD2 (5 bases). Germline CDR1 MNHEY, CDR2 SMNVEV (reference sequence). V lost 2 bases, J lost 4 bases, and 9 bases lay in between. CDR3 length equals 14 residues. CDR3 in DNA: TGTGCCAGCAGTTTAATAGCGCAGAAAAACATTCAGTACTTC. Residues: CASSLIAQKNIQYF.

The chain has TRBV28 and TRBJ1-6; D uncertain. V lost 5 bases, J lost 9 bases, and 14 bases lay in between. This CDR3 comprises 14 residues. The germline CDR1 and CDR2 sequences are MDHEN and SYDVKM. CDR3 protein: CASSKLGFASPLHF. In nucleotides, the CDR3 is TGTGCCAGCAGTAAACTAGGGTTTGCTTCACCCCTCCACTTT.

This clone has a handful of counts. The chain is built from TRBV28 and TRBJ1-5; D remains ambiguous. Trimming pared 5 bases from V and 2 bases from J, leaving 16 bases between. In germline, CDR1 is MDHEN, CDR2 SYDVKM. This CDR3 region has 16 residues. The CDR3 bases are TGTGCCAGCAGTCCAATTCACCTTTGCTGCAATCAGCCCCAGCATTTT. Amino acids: CASSPIHLCCNQPQHF.

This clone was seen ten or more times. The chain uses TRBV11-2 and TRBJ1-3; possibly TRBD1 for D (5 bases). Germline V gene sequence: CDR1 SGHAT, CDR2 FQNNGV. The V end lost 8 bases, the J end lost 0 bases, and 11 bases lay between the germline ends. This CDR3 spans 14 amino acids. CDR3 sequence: CASSQGSSGNTIYF. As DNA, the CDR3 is TGTGCCAGCTCCCAGGGCTCCTCTGGAAACACCATATATTTT.

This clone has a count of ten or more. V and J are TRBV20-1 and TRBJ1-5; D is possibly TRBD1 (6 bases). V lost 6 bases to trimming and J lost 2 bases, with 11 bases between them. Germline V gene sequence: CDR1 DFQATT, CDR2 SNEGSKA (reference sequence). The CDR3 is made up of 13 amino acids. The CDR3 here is CSAGGKGNQPQHF. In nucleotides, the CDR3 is TGCAGTGCGGGGGGCAAGGGCAATCAGCCCCAGCATTTT.

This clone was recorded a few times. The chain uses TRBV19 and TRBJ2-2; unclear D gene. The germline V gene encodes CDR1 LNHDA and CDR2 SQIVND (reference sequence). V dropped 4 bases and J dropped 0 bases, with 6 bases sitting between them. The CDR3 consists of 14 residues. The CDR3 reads CASSKQPNTGELFF. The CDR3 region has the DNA TGTGCCAGTAGTAAGCAGCCGAACACCGGGGAGCTGTTTTTT. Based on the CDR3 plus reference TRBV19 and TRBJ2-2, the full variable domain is DGGITQSPKYLFRKEGQNVTLSCEQNLNHDAMYWYRQDPGQGLRLIYYSQIVNDFQKGDIAEGYSVSREKKESFPLTVTSAQKNPTAFYLCASSKQPNTGELFFGEGSRLTVL.

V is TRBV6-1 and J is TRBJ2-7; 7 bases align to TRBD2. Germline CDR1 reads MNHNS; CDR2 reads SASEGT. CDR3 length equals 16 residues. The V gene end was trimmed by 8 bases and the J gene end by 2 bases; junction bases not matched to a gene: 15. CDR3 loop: CASALPPRGRAYEQYF. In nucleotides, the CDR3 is TGTGCCAGCGCATTACCACCTAGAGGGAGGGCCTACGAGCAGTACTTC.

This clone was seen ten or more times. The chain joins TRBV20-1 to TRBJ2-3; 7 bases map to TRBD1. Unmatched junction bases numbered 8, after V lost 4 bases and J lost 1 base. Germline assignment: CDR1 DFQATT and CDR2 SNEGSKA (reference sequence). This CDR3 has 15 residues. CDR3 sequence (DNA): TGCAGTGCTACCAACAGGGGAAAAGGCACAGATACGCAGTATTTT. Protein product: CSATNRGKGTDTQYF.

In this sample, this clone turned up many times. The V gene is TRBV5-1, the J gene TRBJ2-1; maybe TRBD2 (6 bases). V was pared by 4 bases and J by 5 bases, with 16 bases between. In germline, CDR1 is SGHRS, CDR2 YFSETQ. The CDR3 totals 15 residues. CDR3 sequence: CASSQAGTGHNEQFF. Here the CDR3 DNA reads TGCGCCAGCAGCCAAGCCGGGACTGGACACAATGAGCAGTTCTTC.

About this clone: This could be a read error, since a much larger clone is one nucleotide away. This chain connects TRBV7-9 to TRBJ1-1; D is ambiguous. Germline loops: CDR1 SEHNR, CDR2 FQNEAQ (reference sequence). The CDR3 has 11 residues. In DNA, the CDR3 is TGTGCCAGCACCCTAACGACTGAAGCTCTCTTT. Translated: CASTLTTEALF.

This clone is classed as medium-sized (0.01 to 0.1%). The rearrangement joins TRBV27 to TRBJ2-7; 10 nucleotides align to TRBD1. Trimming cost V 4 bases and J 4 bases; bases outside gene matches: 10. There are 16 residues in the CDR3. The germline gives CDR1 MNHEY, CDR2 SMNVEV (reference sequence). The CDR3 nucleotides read TGTGCCAGCAGTTATGGACAGGGGGAATTCGGGTACGAGCAGTACTTC. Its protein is CASSYGQGEFGYEQYF.

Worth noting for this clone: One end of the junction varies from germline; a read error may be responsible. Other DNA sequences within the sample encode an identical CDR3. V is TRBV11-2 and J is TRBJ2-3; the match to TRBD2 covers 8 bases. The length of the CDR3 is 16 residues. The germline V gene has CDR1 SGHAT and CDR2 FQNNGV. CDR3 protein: CASSLGGGPHTDTQYF. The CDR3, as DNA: TGCGCCAGCAGCTTAGGCGGGGGGCCTCACACAGATACTCAGTATTTT.

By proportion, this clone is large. CDR3 bases: TGTGCCAGTAGAATCCTAGCGGGAAGGAACACCGGGGAGCTGTTTTTT. Its protein product is CASRILAGRNTGELFF. This chain joins TRBV12-3 or TRBV12-4 and TRBJ2-2; 9 bases fit TRBD2. CDR3 size: 16 residues. The J segment lost 1 base and the V segment lost 9 bases, leaving 9 bases of the junction unmatched.